The 23 T cell receptor beta chains given below trace back to one sample, sequenced in a study of T cell changes during pregnancy in multiple sclerosis. Generated by immunoSEQ multiplex PCR, the TCRdb table keeps only in-frame clones and is missing some. The table records around 60,000 clones, 93% of them present only once. The sample was peripheral blood, taken after pregnancy. These receptors originate from a female donor with multiple sclerosis, enrolled in a pregnancy study.

This clone was seen a single time. The rearrangement links TRBV27 to TRBJ2-1, with TRBD1 identical over 10 bases. In germline, CDR1 is MNHEY, CDR2 SMNVEV (reference sequence). V was clipped by 6 bases and J by 4 bases; unmatched bases: 12. The CDR3 totals 17 residues. This chain's CDR3 is CASSNTGQGVGYNEQFF. DNA for the CDR3: TGTGCCAGCAGCAACACCGGACAGGGGGTCGGTTACAATGAGCAGTTCTTC.

The chain joins TRBV15 to TRBJ2-1; weak D call: TRBD2 (6 bases). The germline V and J ends were trimmed by 0 bases and 4 bases, with 13 bases remaining between them. The CDR3 loop spans 16 amino acids. The germline CDR1 and CDR2 sequences are LNHNV and YYDKDF (reference sequence). CDR3 residues: CATSRDRKGGYNEQFF. In DNA form, the CDR3 reads TGTGCCACCAGCAGAGATCGGAAGGGAGGTTACAATGAGCAGTTCTTC.

The DNA for the CDR3 is TGTGCCAGCAGACTAGCGGGAGATAGTTCCTACAATGAGCAGTTCTTC. Protein sequence: CASRLAGDSSYNEQFF. The chain carries TRBV28 and TRBJ2-1; TRBD2 aligns across 11 bases. The CDR3 runs 16 residues. Germline V gives CDR1 MDHEN, CDR2 SYDVKM. After removal of 6 bases from V and 1 base from J, the junction contained 5 bases not matched to a gene.

This rearrangement joins TRBV7-9 to TRBJ2-1; the D gene is possibly TRBD2 (5 bases). V lost 5 bases and J 7 bases, leaving 24 bases between the germline ends. The CDR3 extends over 17 amino acids. The germline V gene encodes CDR1 SEHNR and CDR2 FQNEAQ (reference sequence). The CDR3, as DNA: TGTGCCAGCAGCCCCCCCACAACAAGCGGATATAGGAATGAGCAGTTCTTC. It yields the protein CASSPPTTSGYRNEQFF.

This chain joins TRBV13 and TRBJ2-7; TRBD2 aligns across 11 bases. This CDR3 has 14 residues. CDR1 and CDR2 from the germline V gene are PRHDT and FYEKMQ (reference sequence). V was pared by 3 bases and J by 7 bases, with 5 bases of the junction left unmatched. CDR3 bases: TGTGCCAGCAGCTTGGGACTAGCGGCCTTGGAGCAGTACTTC. Its translation is CASSLGLAALEQYF. Combining the CDR3 with reference TRBV13 and TRBJ2-7 gives the whole variable domain AAGVIQSPRHLIKEKRETATLKCYPIPRHDTVYWYQQGPGQDPQFLISFYEKMQSDKGSIPDRFSAQQFSDYHSELNMSSLELGDSALYFCASSLGLAALEQYFGPGTRLTVT.

This chain links TRBV6-1 with TRBJ2-1, with D perhaps matching TRBD2 (5 bases). Germline CDR1 and CDR2: MNHNS and SASEGT. CDR3 length: 13 residues. Trimming removed 1 base from V and 13 bases from J, with 14 bases in between. CDR3 DNA sequence: TGTGCCAGCAGTGAAGGCCCCACTAGTCTCCAGTTCTTC. Protein product: CASSEGPTSLQFF.

CDR3 nucleotides: TGTGCCAGCAGTTCAGGGGGTGGCTCCTACAATGAGCAGTTCTTC. Protein sequence: CASSSGGGSYNEQFF. The chain recombines TRBV28 with TRBJ2-1, with TRBD1 identical over 7 bases. The CDR3 length is 15 residues. V was pared by 4 bases and J by 0 bases, with 3 bases of the junction left unmatched. Germline V gene lookup returns CDR1 MDHEN and CDR2 SYDVKM. Combining the CDR3 with reference TRBV28 and TRBJ2-1 gives the whole variable domain DVKVTQSSRYLVKRTGEKVFLECVQDMDHENMFWYRQDPGLGLRLIYFSYDVKMKEKGDIPEGYSVSREKKERFSLILESASTNQTSMYLCASSSGGGSYNEQFFGPGTRLTVL.

This clone counts as medium-sized. The chain couples TRBV7-9 to TRBJ2-2; D is possibly TRBD2 (5 bases). CDR3 length: 17 residues. Between the trimmed V and J ends, which lost 3 bases and 0 bases, there was a span of 14 bases. Germline assignment: CDR1 SEHNR and CDR2 FQNEAQ (reference sequence). The CDR3 DNA reads TGTGCCAGCAGCTTCCCCGCGGGTGCACCGAACACCGGGGAGCTGTTTTTT. It translates to CASSFPAGAPNTGELFF.

The chain uses TRBV28 and TRBJ2-3; a possible D gene is TRBD1 (6 bases). In germline, CDR1 is MDHEN, CDR2 SYDVKM. V lost 3 bases, J lost 11 bases, and 12 bases lay in between. The CDR3 runs 12 residues. CDR3 sequence reads: CASSLRQGRQYF. CDR3 nucleotide sequence: TGTGCCAGCAGTTTGCGCCAGGGGAGGCAGTATTTT.

V usage is TRBV11-3 and J usage is TRBJ2-1; TRBD2 matches 14 bases. Trimming cost V 5 bases and J 9 bases; bases outside gene matches: 6. Germline values: CDR1 SGHNT, CDR2 YENEEA. CDR3 length: 15 residues. The CDR3 DNA is TGTGCCAGCAGCGCAGGGACTAGCGGGAGTAGTGAGCAGTTCTTC. Its translation: CASSAGTSGSSEQFF.

This clone was seen only once. V and J are TRBV30 and TRBJ1-2, with D possibly matching TRBD1 (5 bases). Deletions cut 2 bases from V and 2 bases from J, with 9 bases between. The germline V gene has CDR1 GTSNPN and CDR2 SVGIG (reference sequence). The CDR3 is 13 amino acids. The CDR3 sequence: CAWSPGSNYGYTF. CDR3 sequence (DNA): TGTGCCTGGAGTCCAGGGTCGAACTATGGCTACACCTTC.

The chain combines TRBV28 with TRBJ2-7; 8 nucleotides line up with TRBD1. Trimming cost V 10 bases and J 4 bases; bases outside gene matches: 9. Germline CDR1 is MDHEN and CDR2 is SYDVKM. This CDR3 is 13 amino acids long. CDR3 residues: CATSGDRPYEQYF. The CDR3 coding sequence is TGTGCCACCTCGGGGGACAGGCCTTACGAGCAGTACTTC. The full variable domain, with the rest looked up from reference TRBV28 and TRBJ2-7, is DVKVTQSSRYLVKRTGEKVFLECVQDMDHENMFWYRQDPGLGLRLIYFSYDVKMKEKGDIPEGYSVSREKKERFSLILESASTNQTSMYLCATSGDRPYEQYFGPGTRLTVT.

This clone is a singleton in its sample. V gene TRBV4-2 combines with J gene TRBJ2-5; TRBD2 agrees at 10 bases. V was clipped by 3 bases and J by 5 bases; unmatched bases: 9. The CDR3 has 16 amino acids. Germline CDR1 LGHNA, CDR2 YNFKEQ. CDR3 DNA sequence: TGTGCCAGCAGCCATGAGCGGGAGGGACCGGCGGAGACCCAGTACTTC. It specifies CASSHEREGPAETQYF.

This chain connects TRBV28 to TRBJ2-7; D unresolved. This CDR3 has 11 amino acids. Trimming pared 6 bases from V and 4 bases from J, leaving 7 bases between. The germline gives CDR1 MDHEN, CDR2 SYDVKM. CDR3 coding DNA: TGTGCCAGCAGCTCTGAGTACGAGCAGTACTTC. Amino acid sequence: CASSSEYEQYF. Supplemented by reference TRBV28 and TRBJ2-7, the full variable domain reads DVKVTQSSRYLVKRTGEKVFLECVQDMDHENMFWYRQDPGLGLRLIYFSYDVKMKEKGDIPEGYSVSREKKERFSLILESASTNQTSMYLCASSSEYEQYFGPGTRLTVT.

CDR3 protein: CASSPKAAGTESYEQYF. CDR3 DNA sequence: TGTGCCAGCAGCCCAAAAGCCGCCGGGACAGAGTCCTACGAGCAGTACTTC. This rearrangement joins TRBV7-9 to TRBJ2-7; 7 positions match TRBD1. The germline gives CDR1 SEHNR, CDR2 FQNEAQ (reference sequence). V lost 5 bases and J lost 1; bases outside the gene matches: 14. The CDR3 sequence is 17 residues long.

The J gene is TRBJ1-4, the V gene TRBV27; unclear D gene. This CDR3 region has 19 residues. CDR1 is MNHEY, CDR2 SMNVEV, per germline (reference sequence). V was shortened by 8 bases and J by 2 bases, with 27 bases between the two germline ends. The CDR3 spells CASPNGQAKNSVTNEKLFF. CDR3 nucleotide sequence: TGTGCCAGCCCTAACGGCCAGGCTAAGAATTCTGTGACTAATGAAAAACTGTTTTTT. The variable domain in full, with the rest retrieved from reference TRBV27 and TRBJ1-4, is EAQVTQNPRYLITVTGKKLTVTCSQNMNHEYMSWYRQDPGLGLRQIYYSMNVEVTDKGDVPEGYKVSRKEKRNFPLILESPSPNQTSLYFCASPNGQAKNSVTNEKLFFGSGTQLSVL.

The V call is TRBV6-6, the J call TRBJ1-1; no reliable D call. Trimming removed 2 bases from V and 4 bases from J, with 11 bases in between. Germline loops: CDR1 MNHNY, CDR2 SVGAGI (reference sequence). The CDR3 sequence is 14 residues long. CDR3 residues: CASSYPMSGTEAFF. The DNA for the CDR3 is TGTGCCAGCAGTTACCCGATGAGTGGCACTGAAGCTTTCTTT.

The CDR3, as DNA: TGCGCCAGCAGCTTGGGGGACAGTGAGAATCAGCCCCAGCATTTT. This gives the protein CASSLGDSENQPQHF. The rearrangement links TRBV5-1 to TRBJ1-5; 7 nucleotides agree with TRBD1. The V and J ends lost 0 bases and 4 bases, in that order; junction bases with no gene match: 4. In germline, CDR1 is SGHRS, CDR2 YFSETQ. The CDR3 covers 15 residues.

The V gene is TRBV7-6, the J gene TRBJ1-4, with 12 bases that match TRBD1. The CDR3 loop spans 19 amino acids. Germline V gene data show CDR1 as SGHVS and CDR2 as FNYEAQ. V lost 0 bases and J lost 1; bases outside the gene matches: 6. DNA of the CDR3: TGTGCCAGCAGCTTAGCGGGACAGGGGGCGTTGATAACTAATGAAAAACTGTTTTTT. It is translated as CASSLAGQGALITNEKLFF.

V usage is TRBV7-2 and J usage is TRBJ2-1; D remains unclear. The CDR3 loop spans 14 amino acids. The V and J ends lost 0 bases and 8 bases respectively, with 11 bases between them. Germline V gene lookup returns CDR1 SGHTA and CDR2 FQGNSA. The CDR3 coding sequence is TGTGCCAGCAGCTTAGCGCGTTCCCGGGATGAGCAGTTCTTC. Translated: CASSLARSRDEQFF.

The chain couples TRBV7-2 to TRBJ2-7; 7 bases are shared with TRBD2. Germline V lookup: CDR1 SGHTA, CDR2 FQGNSA. V dropped 3 bases and J dropped 4; count of bases not matched to a gene: 18. The CDR3 extends over 18 amino acids. CDR3 protein: CASSLGGSWSGGVYEQYF. The CDR3 nucleotides are TGTGCCAGCAGCTTGGGAGGTAGTTGGTCGGGAGGAGTATACGAGCAGTACTTC.

V gene TRBV18 combines with J gene TRBJ2-1; 8 bases agree with TRBD2. Trimming at V came to 3 bases and at J to 3 bases, leaving 13 bases not matched to a gene. CDR1 and CDR2 (germline): KGHSH, LQKENI. CDR3 size: 18 residues. CDR3 coding DNA: TGTGCCAGCTCACCCTCATTTAGCGGGGTCAGGAACTACAATGAGCAGTTCTTC. Encoded protein: CASSPSFSGVRNYNEQFF.

The genes are TRBV10-1 and TRBJ2-3; 9 bases fit TRBD2. After removal of 3 bases from V and 0 bases from J, the junction contained 4 bases not matched to a gene. This CDR3 contains 16 residues. Germline V gene sequence: CDR1 WNHNN, CDR2 SYGVQD (reference sequence). CDR3 nucleotide sequence: TGCGCCAGCAGTGATGCGGGAGGGGACAGCACAGATACGCAGTATTTT. Protein product: CASSDAGGDSTDTQYF.